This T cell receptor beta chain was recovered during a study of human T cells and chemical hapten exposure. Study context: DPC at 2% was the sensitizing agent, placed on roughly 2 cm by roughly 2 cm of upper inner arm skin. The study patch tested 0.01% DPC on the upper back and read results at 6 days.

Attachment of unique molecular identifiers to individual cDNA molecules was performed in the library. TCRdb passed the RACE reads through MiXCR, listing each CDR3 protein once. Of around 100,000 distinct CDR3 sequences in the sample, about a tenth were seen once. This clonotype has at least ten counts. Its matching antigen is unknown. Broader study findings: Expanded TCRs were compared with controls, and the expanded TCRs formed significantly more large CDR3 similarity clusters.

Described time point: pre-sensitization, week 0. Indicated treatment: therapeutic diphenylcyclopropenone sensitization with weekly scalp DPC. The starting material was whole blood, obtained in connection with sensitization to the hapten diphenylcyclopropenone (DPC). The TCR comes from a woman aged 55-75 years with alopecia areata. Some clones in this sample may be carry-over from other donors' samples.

The CDR3 loop reads CASSPLGQGAHEQYF. The CDR3 nucleotides are TGTGCCAGCTCACCACTGGGACAGGGGGCGCACGAGCAGTACTTC. The J gene is TRBJ2-7, the V gene TRBV18; 12 nucleotides match TRBD1. The V gene end was trimmed by 1 base and the J gene end by 5 bases; junction bases not matched to a gene: 3. The CDR3 loop spans 15 amino acids. Germline CDR1 KGHSH, CDR2 LQKENI.